A selection of T cell receptor beta chains follows, all from one sample in a study of T cells in localized non-small cell lung cancer. The table came from immunoSEQ multiplex PCR; TCRdb's copy has only in-frame clones and leaves some out. The sample lists about 32,000 clones; around 90% were seen once. Sequenced here: peripheral blood mononuclear cells, sampled before any cancer treatment. Source of these receptors: a woman aged 35-75 years with stage III lung adenocarcinoma. The CDR3 runs from the conserved cysteine through the conserved F or W. The order of the fields is J gene, V gene, clone size, D gene, CDR3 protein, CDR3 DNA. The D gene is left open where the match is weak. The size of a clone is reported for some rows only, either as once, few or many, or as a class for expanded clones.

j_call: TRBJ2-1
v_call: TRBV9
clone_size: NA
d_call: NA
cdr3_aa: CASSVDLSYNEQFF
cdr3_nt: TGTGCCAGCAGCGTAGACCTGTCCTACAATGAGCAGTTCTTC

j_call: TRBJ1-5
v_call: TRBV6-5
clone_size: NA
d_call: NA
cdr3_aa: CASSQDSINQPQHF
cdr3_nt: TGTGCCAGCAGTCAAGACAGTATTAATCAGCCCCAGCATTTT

j_call: TRBJ1-2
v_call: TRBV7-9
clone_size: NA
d_call: TRBD1
cdr3_aa: CASSSRQTGTRSYTF
cdr3_nt: TGTGCCAGCAGCTCCCGCCAGACAGGGACCCGTAGCTACACCTTC

j_call: TRBJ1-6
v_call: TRBV6-6
clone_size: NA
d_call: NA
cdr3_aa: CASSYMGGTYNSPLHF
cdr3_nt: TGTGCCAGCAGTTACATGGGCGGGACGTATAATTCACCCCTCCACTTT

j_call: TRBJ2-1
v_call: TRBV5-1
clone_size: few
d_call: TRBD1
cdr3_aa: CASSASGQGYNEQFF
cdr3_nt: TGCGCCAGCAGCGCGTCGGGACAGGGCTACAATGAGCAGTTCTTC

j_call: TRBJ1-5
v_call: TRBV11-2
clone_size: NA
d_call: NA
cdr3_aa: CASSTRANQPQHF
cdr3_nt: TGTGCCAGCAGCACCCGGGCCAATCAGCCCCAGCATTTT

j_call: TRBJ1-2
v_call: TRBV7-2
clone_size: NA
d_call: TRBD1
cdr3_aa: CASSLGPGGAGGYTF
cdr3_nt: TGTGCCAGCAGCTTAGGGCCAGGGGGCGCGGGTGGCTACACCTTC

j_call: TRBJ2-1
v_call: TRBV14
clone_size: NA
d_call: TRBD2
cdr3_aa: CASSQWTSGGNEQFF
cdr3_nt: TGTGCCAGCAGCCAATGGACTAGCGGGGGGAATGAGCAGTTCTTC

j_call: TRBJ1-1
v_call: TRBV5-1
clone_size: NA
d_call: NA
cdr3_aa: CASSLGLGALRNTEAFF
cdr3_nt: TGCGCCAGCAGCTTGGGCCTGGGGGCCCTTCGGAACACTGAAGCTTTCTTT

j_call: TRBJ2-3
v_call: TRBV4-1
clone_size: NA
d_call: NA
cdr3_aa: CASSQEGGGYTDTQYF
cdr3_nt: TGCGCCAGCAGCCAAGAGGGGGGGGGCTACACAGATACGCAGTATTTT

j_call: TRBJ1-5
v_call: TRBV27
clone_size: NA
d_call: NA
cdr3_aa: CASTAVPPYTPQHF
cdr3_nt: TGTGCCAGCACGGCAGTCCCCCCCTACACGCCCCAGCATTTT

j_call: TRBJ2-2
v_call: TRBV7-3
clone_size: NA
d_call: TRBD1
cdr3_aa: CASSAGQGVGELFF
cdr3_nt: TGTGCCAGCAGCGCCGGACAGGGGGTCGGGGAGCTGTTTTTT

j_call: TRBJ1-4
v_call: TRBV4-2
clone_size: NA
d_call: NA
cdr3_aa: CASSQDLEQGWATNEKLFF
cdr3_nt: TGTGCCAGCAGCCAAGATCTTGAACAGGGTTGGGCAACTAATGAAAAACTGTTTTTT

j_call: TRBJ2-7
v_call: TRBV7-9
clone_size: NA
d_call: NA
cdr3_aa: CASSSFYEQYF
cdr3_nt: TGTGCCAGCAGCTCCTTCTACGAGCAGTACTTC

j_call: TRBJ1-6
v_call: TRBV5-1
clone_size: NA
d_call: TRBD1
cdr3_aa: CASSRDRVEPLHF
cdr3_nt: TGCGCCAGCAGCCGGGACAGGGTCGAACCCCTCCACTTT

j_call: TRBJ1-3
v_call: TRBV7-9
clone_size: NA
d_call: NA
cdr3_aa: CASTPFAGNTIYF
cdr3_nt: TGTGCCAGCACCCCCTTTGCTGGAAACACCATATATTTT

j_call: TRBJ1-4
v_call: TRBV19
clone_size: NA
d_call: NA
cdr3_aa: CASAPRTNEKLFF
cdr3_nt: TGTGCCTCCGCGCCCAGAACTAATGAAAAACTGTTTTTT

j_call: TRBJ2-1
v_call: TRBV5-6
clone_size: NA
d_call: TRBD2
cdr3_aa: CASSLNSGSFYNEQFF
cdr3_nt: TGTGCCAGCAGCTTGAATAGCGGGAGCTTTTACAATGAGCAGTTCTTC

j_call: TRBJ2-5
v_call: TRBV5-1
clone_size: once
d_call: NA
cdr3_aa: CASSLAHGETQYF
cdr3_nt: TGCGCCAGCAGCTTGGCCCATGGGGAGACCCAGTACTTC

j_call: TRBJ1-5
v_call: TRBV28
clone_size: NA
d_call: NA
cdr3_aa: CASTLGSQPQHF
cdr3_nt: TGTGCCAGCACCCTAGGGAGTCAGCCCCAGCATTTT

j_call: TRBJ2-5
v_call: TRBV4-3
clone_size: NA
d_call: NA
cdr3_aa: CASSQVRGAAETQYF
cdr3_nt: TGCGCCAGCAGCCAAGTGAGGGGAGCGGCGGAGACCCAGTACTTC

j_call: TRBJ2-1
v_call: TRBV15
clone_size: NA
d_call: NA
cdr3_aa: CATSLGGENHEQFF
cdr3_nt: TGTGCCACCAGTCTGGGTGGAGAGAACCATGAGCAGTTCTTC

j_call: TRBJ2-1
v_call: TRBV5-1
clone_size: NA
d_call: TRBD2
cdr3_aa: CASSLEPAGDNEQFF
cdr3_nt: TGCGCCAGCAGCTTGGAGCCAGCGGGAGACAATGAGCAGTTCTTC

j_call: TRBJ1-5
v_call: TRBV19
clone_size: NA
d_call: NA
cdr3_aa: CASTRSGSDQPQHF
cdr3_nt: TGTGCCAGTACCCGGTCGGGGTCCGATCAGCCCCAGCATTTT

j_call: TRBJ2-2
v_call: TRBV9
clone_size: NA
d_call: NA
cdr3_aa: CASSTGSNTGELFF
cdr3_nt: TGTGCCAGCAGCACGGGGTCGAACACCGGGGAGCTGTTTTTT

j_call: TRBJ2-7
v_call: TRBV28
clone_size: NA
d_call: TRBD1
cdr3_aa: CASTSGTGFHEQYF
cdr3_nt: TGTGCCAGCACCTCCGGGACAGGGTTCCACGAGCAGTACTTC

j_call: TRBJ2-7
v_call: TRBV7-3
clone_size: NA
d_call: NA
cdr3_aa: CASSFEGGREQYF
cdr3_nt: TGTGCCAGCAGCTTCGAGGGGGGCCGGGAGCAGTACTTC

j_call: TRBJ1-5
v_call: TRBV19
clone_size: once
d_call: TRBD1
cdr3_aa: CASSTQGTSNQPQHF
cdr3_nt: TGTGCCAGTAGTACACAGGGGACGAGCAATCAGCCCCAGCATTTT

j_call: TRBJ2-2
v_call: TRBV28
clone_size: NA
d_call: NA
cdr3_aa: CASSYRTLSTGELFF
cdr3_nt: TGTGCCAGCAGTTACCGGACACTGAGCACCGGGGAGCTGTTTTTT

j_call: TRBJ2-7
v_call: TRBV7-2
clone_size: NA
d_call: NA
cdr3_aa: CASSPGPPESEQYF
cdr3_nt: TGTGCCAGCAGCCCCGGACCCCCAGAGTCCGAGCAGTACTTC

j_call: TRBJ2-2
v_call: TRBV27
clone_size: NA
d_call: TRBD1
cdr3_aa: CASSRQGTANTGELFF
cdr3_nt: TGTGCCAGCAGTAGACAGGGGACGGCGAACACCGGGGAGCTGTTTTTT

j_call: TRBJ1-2
v_call: TRBV4-3
clone_size: NA
d_call: TRBD1
cdr3_aa: CASSQDPGQGSGYTF
cdr3_nt: TGCGCCAGCAGCCAAGATCCGGGACAGGGGAGCGGCTACACCTTC

j_call: TRBJ2-1
v_call: TRBV6-5
clone_size: NA
d_call: NA
cdr3_aa: CASSYGDTYNEQFF
cdr3_nt: TGTGCCAGCAGCTACGGGGACACCTACAATGAGCAGTTCTTC

j_call: TRBJ1-1
v_call: TRBV6-5
clone_size: once
d_call: NA
cdr3_aa: CASSLPGPLNTEAFF
cdr3_nt: TGTGCCAGCAGTTTGCCGGGACCGCTGAACACTGAAGCTTTCTTT

j_call: TRBJ2-7
v_call: TRBV6-1
clone_size: once
d_call: TRBD2
cdr3_aa: CASRGSGRAGYEQYF
cdr3_nt: TGTGCCAGCAGGGGGAGCGGGAGGGCCGGTTACGAGCAGTACTTC

j_call: TRBJ1-1
v_call: TRBV30
clone_size: NA
d_call: NA
cdr3_aa: CAWSVGYQNTEAFF
cdr3_nt: TGTGCCTGGAGTGTTGGTTACCAGAACACTGAAGCTTTCTTT

j_call: TRBJ2-7
v_call: TRBV7-3
clone_size: NA
d_call: TRBD2
cdr3_aa: CASSLGGRGYEQYF
cdr3_nt: TGTGCCAGCAGCTTAGGCGGGAGAGGGTACGAGCAGTACTTC